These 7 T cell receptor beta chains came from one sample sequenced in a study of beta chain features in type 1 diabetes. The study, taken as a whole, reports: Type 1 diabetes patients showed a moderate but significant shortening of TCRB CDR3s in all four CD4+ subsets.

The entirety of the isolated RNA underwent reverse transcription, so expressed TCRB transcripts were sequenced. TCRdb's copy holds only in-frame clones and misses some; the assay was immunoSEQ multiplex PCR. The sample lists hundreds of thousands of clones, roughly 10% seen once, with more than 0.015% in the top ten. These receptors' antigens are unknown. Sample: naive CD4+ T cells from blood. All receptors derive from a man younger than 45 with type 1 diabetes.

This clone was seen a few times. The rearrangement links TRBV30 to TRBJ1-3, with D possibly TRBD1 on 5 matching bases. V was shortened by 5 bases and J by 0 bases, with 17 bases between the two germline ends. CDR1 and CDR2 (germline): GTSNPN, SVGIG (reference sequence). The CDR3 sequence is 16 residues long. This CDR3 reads CAWSETGVFSGNTIYF. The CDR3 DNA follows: TGTGCCTGGTCTGAAACAGGCGTCTTCTCTGGAAACACCATATATTTT.

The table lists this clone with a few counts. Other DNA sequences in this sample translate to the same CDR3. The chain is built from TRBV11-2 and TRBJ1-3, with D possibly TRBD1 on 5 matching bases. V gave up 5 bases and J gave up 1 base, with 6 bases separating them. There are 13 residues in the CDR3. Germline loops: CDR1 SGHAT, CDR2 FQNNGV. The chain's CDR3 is CASSPGSGNTIYF. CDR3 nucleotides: TGTGCCAGCAGCCCAGGGTCTGGAAACACCATATATTTT.

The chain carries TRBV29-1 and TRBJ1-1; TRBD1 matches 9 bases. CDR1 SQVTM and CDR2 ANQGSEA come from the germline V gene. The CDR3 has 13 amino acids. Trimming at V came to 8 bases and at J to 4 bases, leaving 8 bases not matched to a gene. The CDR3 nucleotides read TGCAGCTTCCGGACAGGGGAAGGCACTGAAGCTTTCTTT. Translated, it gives CSFRTGEGTEAFF.

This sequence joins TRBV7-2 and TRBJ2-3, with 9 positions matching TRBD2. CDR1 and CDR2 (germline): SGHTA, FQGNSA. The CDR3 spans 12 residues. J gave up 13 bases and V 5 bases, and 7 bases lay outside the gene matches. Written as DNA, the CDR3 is TGTGCCAGCAGCCGATCTAGCGGGGCAAAGTATTTT. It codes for CASSRSSGAKYF.

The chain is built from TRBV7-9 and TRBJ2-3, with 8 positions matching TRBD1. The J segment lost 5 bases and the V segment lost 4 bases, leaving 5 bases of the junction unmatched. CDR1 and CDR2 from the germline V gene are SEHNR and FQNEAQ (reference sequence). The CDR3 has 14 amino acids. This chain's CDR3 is CASSSPDRGDTQYF. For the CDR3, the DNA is TGTGCCAGCAGCTCACCTGACAGGGGAGATACGCAGTATTTT.

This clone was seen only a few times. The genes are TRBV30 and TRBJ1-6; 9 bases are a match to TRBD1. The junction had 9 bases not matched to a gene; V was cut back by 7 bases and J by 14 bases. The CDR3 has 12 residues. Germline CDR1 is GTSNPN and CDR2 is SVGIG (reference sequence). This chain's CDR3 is CASGQGLPSLHF. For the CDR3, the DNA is TGTGCCTCAGGACAGGGGCTTCCGTCCCTCCACTTT.

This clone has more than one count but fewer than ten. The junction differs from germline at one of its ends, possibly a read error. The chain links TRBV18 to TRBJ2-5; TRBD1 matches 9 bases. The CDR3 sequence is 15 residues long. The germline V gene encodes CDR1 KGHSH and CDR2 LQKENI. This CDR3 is CASSPPGQGSETQYF. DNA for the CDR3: TGTGCCAGCTCGCCACCGGGACAGGGTTCGGAGACCCAGTACTTC.